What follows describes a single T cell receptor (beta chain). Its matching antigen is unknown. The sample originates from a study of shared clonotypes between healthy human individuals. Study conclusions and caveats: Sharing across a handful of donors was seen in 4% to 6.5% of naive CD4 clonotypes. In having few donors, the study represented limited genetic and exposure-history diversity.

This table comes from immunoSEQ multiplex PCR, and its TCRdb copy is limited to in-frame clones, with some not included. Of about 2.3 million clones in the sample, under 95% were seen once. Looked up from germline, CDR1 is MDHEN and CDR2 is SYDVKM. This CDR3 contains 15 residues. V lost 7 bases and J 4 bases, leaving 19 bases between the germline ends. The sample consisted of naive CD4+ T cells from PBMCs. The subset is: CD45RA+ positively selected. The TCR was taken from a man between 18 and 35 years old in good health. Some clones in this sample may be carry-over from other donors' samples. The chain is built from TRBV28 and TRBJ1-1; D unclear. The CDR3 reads CASMGLRGRITEAFF. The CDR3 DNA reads TGTGCCAGCATGGGTCTTCGAGGGCGAATCACTGAAGCTTTCTTT.